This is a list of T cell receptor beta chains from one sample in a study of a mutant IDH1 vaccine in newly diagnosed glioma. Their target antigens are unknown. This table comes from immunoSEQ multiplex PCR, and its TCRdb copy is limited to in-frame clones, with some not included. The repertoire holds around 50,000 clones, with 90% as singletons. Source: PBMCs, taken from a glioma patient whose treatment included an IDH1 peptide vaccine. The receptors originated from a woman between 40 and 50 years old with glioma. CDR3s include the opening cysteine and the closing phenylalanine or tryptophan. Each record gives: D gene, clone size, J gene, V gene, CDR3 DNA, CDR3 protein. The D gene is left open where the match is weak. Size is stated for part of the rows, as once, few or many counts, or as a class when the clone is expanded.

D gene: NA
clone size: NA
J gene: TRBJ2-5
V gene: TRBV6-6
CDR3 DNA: TGTGCCAGCAGAGGGTCAGAGACCCAGTACTTC
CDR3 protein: CASRGSETQYF

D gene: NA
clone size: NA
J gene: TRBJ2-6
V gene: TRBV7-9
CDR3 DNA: TGTGCCAGCAGCCCAGGGCTCTCTGGGGCCAACGTCCTGACTTTC
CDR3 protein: CASSPGLSGANVLTF

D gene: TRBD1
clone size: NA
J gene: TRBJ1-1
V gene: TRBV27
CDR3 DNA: TGTGCCAGCAGTTTCAAAGGGGGCGTTTTTACTGAAGCTTTCTTT
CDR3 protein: CASSFKGGVFTEAFF

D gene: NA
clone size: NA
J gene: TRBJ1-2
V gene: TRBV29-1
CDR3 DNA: TGCAGCGTTGAATGGCCGGACTCGGCTGGCTACACCTTC
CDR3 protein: CSVEWPDSAGYTF

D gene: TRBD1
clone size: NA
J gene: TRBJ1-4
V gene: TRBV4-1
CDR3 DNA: TGCGCCAGCAGCCGTCAGGGGGCAACTAATGAAAAACTGTTTTTT
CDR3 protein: CASSRQGATNEKLFF

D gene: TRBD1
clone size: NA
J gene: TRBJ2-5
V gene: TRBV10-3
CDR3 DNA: TGTGCCATCAGTGCGACAGGGCCCCAAGAGACCCAGTACTTC
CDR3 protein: CAISATGPQETQYF

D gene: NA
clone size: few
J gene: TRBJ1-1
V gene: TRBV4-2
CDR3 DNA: TGTGCCAGCAGCCAAGGTGTAGGGGACACTGAAGCTTTCTTT
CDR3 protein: CASSQGVGDTEAFF

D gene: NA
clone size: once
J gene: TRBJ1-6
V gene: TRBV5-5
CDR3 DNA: TGTGCCAGCAGCTTGGATAGGAATTCACCCCTCCACTTT
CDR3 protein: CASSLDRNSPLHF

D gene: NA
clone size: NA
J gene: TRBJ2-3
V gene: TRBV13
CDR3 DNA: TGTGCCAGCAGCTTCCCGGAGTCCACAGATACGCAGTATTTT
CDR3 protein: CASSFPESTDTQYF

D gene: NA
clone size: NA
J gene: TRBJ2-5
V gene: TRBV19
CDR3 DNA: TGTGCCAGTAGTATATTGGGAGGTGAGACCCAGTACTTC
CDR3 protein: CASSILGGETQYF

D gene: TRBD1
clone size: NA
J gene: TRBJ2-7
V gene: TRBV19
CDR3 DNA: TGTGCCAGTAGTCTGGCAGGGGGCGACGAGCAGTACTTC
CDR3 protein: CASSLAGGDEQYF

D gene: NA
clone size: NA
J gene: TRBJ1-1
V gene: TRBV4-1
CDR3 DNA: TGCGCCAGCAGCCAAGAAACAGAAGTGAACACTGAAGCTTTCTTT
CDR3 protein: CASSQETEVNTEAFF

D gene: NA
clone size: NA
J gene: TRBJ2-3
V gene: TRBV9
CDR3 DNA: TGTGCCAGCAGCGTAGCGGAAGAGTCAGATACGCAGTATTTT
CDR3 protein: CASSVAEESDTQYF

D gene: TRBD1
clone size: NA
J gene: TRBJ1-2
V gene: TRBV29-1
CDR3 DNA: TGCAGCGCCGGGAGGCAGGGGGCCGTGGGCTACACCTTC
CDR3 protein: CSAGRQGAVGYTF

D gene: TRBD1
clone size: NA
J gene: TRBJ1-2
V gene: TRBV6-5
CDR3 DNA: TGTGCCAGCAGGCGGACAGGTAGAAATGGCTACACCTTC
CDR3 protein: CASRRTGRNGYTF

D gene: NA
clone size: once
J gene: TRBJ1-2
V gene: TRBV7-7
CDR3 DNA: TGTACTCGCAGAGGGACCGATGGCTACACCTTC
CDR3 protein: CTRRGTDGYTF

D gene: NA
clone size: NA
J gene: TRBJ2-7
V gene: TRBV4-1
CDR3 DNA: TGCGCCAGCAGCCAAGAGTGGCAGTACTACGAGCAGTACTTC
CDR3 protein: CASSQEWQYYEQYF

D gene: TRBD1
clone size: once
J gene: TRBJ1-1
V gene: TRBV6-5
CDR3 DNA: TGTGCCAGCAGGTCGACAGGGGCCGTCTCGGCTGAAGCTTTCTTT
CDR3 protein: CASRSTGAVSAEAFF

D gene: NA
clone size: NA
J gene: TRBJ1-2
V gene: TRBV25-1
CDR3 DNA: TGTGCCAGCAGTGCACTAACATCGGCGGACGTGTGGGGCTACACCTTC
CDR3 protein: CASSALTSADVWGYTF

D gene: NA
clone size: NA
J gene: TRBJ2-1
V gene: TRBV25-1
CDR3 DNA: TGTGCCAGCAGTGACGATGTCCGGGCCGGCCTCTACAATGAGCAGTTCTTC
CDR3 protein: CASSDDVRAGLYNEQFF

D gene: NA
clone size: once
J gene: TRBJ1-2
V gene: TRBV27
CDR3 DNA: TGTGCCAGCAGTTTATCGGGCCTGGGGGGCTACACCTTC
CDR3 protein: CASSLSGLGGYTF

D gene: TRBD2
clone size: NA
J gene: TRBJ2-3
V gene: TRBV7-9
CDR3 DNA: TGTGCCAGCAGCCAAACTAGCGGGAGCACAGATACGCAGTATTTT
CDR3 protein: CASSQTSGSTDTQYF

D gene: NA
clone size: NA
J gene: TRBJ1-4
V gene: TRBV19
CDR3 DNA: TGTGCCAGTAAGCGGTTCGGAGACGCCTCAACTAATGAAAAACTGTTTTTT
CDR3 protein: CASKRFGDASTNEKLFF

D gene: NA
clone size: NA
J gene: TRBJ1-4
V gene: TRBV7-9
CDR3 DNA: TGTGCCAGCAGCTTAGTTCGGTCCGAAAAACTGTTTTTT
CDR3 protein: CASSLVRSEKLFF

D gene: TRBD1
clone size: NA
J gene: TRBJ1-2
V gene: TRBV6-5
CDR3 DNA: TGTGCCAGCAGCCGGGACAGTAACTATGGCTACACCTTC
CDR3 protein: CASSRDSNYGYTF

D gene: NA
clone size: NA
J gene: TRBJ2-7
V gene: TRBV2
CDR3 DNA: TGTGCCAGCAGTTCTGACCTGGACGGCCATCTCTACGAGCAGTACTTC
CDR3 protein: CASSSDLDGHLYEQYF

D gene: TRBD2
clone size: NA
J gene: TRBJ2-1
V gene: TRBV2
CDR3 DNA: TGTGCCAGCCGTGGGACTAGCGGGAGCCCCTCTGAAGAGCAGTTCTTC
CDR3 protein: CASRGTSGSPSEEQFF

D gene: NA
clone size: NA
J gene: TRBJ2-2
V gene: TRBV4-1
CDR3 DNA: TGCGCCAGCAGTGTCACGAGGGGGGGGTCCTACGGGGAGCTGTTTTTT
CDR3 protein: CASSVTRGGSYGELFF

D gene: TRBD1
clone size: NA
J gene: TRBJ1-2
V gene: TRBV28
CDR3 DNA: TGTGCCAGCAGAGATGCCGGGACAGGGGACTATGGCTACACCTTC
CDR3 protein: CASRDAGTGDYGYTF

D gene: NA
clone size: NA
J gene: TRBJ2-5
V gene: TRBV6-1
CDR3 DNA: TGTGCCAGCAGTGAAATGGGGGGAGCCCAAGAGACCCAGTACTTC
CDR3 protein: CASSEMGGAQETQYF

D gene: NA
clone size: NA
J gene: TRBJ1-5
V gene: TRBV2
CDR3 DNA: TGTGCCAGCAGTGTGGCAGGCCATCAGCCCCAGCATTTT
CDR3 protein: CASSVAGHQPQHF

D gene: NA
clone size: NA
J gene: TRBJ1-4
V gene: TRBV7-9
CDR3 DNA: TGTGCCAGCAGCTTAGGAGGCGTGTTTAAGGAAAAACTGTTTTTT
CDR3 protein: CASSLGGVFKEKLFF

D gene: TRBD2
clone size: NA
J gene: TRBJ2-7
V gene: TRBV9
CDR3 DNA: TGTGCCAGCAGCCCGGGGGGGGGTCCGTACGAGCAGTACTTC
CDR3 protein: CASSPGGGPYEQYF

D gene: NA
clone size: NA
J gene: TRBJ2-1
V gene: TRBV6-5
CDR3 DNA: TGTGCCAGCAGTGATCAGAGCAATGAGCAGTTCTTC
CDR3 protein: CASSDQSNEQFF

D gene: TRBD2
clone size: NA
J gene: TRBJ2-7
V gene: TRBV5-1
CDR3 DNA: TGCGCCAGCAGCCCGGGACTAGCGGGAGGGGAGCAGTACTTC
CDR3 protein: CASSPGLAGGEQYF

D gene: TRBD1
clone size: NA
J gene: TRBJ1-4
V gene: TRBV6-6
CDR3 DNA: TGTGCCAGCAGTAAAAACAGGGGGGTCGCTGAAAAACTGTTTTTT
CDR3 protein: CASSKNRGVAEKLFF

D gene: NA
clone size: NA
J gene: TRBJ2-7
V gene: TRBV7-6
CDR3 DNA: TGTGCCAGCAGCTTAGGACAGGTAGGGGCCTACGAGCAGTACTTC
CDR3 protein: CASSLGQVGAYEQYF

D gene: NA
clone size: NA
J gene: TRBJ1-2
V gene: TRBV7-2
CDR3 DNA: TGTGCCAGCAGCTCGAGGACAGATGGCTACACCTTC
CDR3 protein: CASSSRTDGYTF